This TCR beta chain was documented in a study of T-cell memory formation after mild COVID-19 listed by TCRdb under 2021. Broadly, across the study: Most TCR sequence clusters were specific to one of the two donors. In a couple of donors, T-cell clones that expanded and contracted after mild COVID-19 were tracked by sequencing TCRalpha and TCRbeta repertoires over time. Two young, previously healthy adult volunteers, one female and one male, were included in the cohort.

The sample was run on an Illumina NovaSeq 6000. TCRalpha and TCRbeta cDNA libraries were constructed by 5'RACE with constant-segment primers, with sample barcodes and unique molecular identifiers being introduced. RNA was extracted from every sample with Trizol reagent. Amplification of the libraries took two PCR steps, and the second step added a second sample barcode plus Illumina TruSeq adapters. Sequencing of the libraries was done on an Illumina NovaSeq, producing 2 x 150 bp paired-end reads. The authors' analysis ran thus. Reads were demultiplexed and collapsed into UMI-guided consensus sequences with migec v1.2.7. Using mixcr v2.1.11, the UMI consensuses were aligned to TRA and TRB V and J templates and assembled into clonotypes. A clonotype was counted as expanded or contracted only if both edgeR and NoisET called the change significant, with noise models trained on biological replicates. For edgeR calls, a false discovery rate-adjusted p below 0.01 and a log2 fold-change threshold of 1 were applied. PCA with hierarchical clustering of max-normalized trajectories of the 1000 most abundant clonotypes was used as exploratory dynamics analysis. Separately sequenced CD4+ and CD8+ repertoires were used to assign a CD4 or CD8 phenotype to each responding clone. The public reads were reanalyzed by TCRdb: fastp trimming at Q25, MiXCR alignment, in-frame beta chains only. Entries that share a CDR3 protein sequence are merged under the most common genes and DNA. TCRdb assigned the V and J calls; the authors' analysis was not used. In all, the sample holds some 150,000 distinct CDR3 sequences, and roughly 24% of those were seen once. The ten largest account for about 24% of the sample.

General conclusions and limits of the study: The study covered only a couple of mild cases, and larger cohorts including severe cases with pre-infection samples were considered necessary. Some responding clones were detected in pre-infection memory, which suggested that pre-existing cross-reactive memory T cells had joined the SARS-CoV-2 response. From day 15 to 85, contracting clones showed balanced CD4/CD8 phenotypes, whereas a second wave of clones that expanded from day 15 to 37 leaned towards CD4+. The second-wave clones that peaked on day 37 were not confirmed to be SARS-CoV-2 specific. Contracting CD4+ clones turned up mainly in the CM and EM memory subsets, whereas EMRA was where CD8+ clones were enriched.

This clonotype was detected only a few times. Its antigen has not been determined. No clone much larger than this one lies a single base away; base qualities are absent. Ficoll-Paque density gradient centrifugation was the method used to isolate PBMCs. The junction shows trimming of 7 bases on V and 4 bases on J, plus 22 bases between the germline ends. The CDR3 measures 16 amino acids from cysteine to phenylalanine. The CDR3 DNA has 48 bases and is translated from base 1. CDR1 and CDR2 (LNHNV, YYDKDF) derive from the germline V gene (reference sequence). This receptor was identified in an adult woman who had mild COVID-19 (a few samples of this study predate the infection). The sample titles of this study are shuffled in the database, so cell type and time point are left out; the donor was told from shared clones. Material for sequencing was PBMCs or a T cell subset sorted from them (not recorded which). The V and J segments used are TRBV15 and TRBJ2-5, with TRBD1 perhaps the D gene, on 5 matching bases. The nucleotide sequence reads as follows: TGTGCCACCAACCCCTTGGTAGGGAAGGGGTTAGAGACCCAGTACTTC. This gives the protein CATNPLVGKGLETQYF.